This TCR beta chain was observed in a study of identical twins. Findings and caveats of the study: Sequences that were out-of-frame, alpha and twin-shared displayed an excess of low generation probability. Fewer insertions characterized abundant cord blood beta clonotypes, whereas memory repertoires showed none.

The CDR3 runs to 15 residues. V was cut by 3 bases and J by 2 bases, with 11 bases left in between. CDR1 MGHDK and CDR2 SYGVNS come from the germline V gene. This clonotype has more than one count but fewer than ten. What it binds is unknown. Addition of a universal primer site occurred through template switching, and cDNA carried unique molecular identifiers. TCRdb independently ran MiXCR on the 5' RACE reads; one entry per CDR3 protein. The data show some 1,600,000 distinct CDR3 sequences, about 31% seen once. This clonotype was obtained from a newborn girl in good health. The specimen was cord blood. The rearrangement joins TRBV25-1 to TRBJ2-1; maybe TRBD1 (5 bases). The CDR3 sequence is CASSDVGAPYNEQFF. The CDR3 DNA is TGTGCCAGCAGTGACGTAGGGGCCCCCTACAATGAGCAGTTCTTC.